Below are 14 T cell receptor beta chains sequenced from a single sample in a study of blood T cells in healthy people across ages. A second PCR of 7 to 11 cycles used a sample-barcoded 5' primer and a J-beta primer mix. TCRdb processed the 5' RACE reads anew with MiXCR; each CDR3 protein has one entry. In the table there are fewer than 950,000 distinct CDR3 sequences, about 55% of which are singletons. Sequencing used blood. These receptors were taken from a man older than 75 in good health.

This clonotype has just one count. V usage is TRBV12-3 or TRBV12-4 and J usage is TRBJ2-7; tentatively, D is TRBD2 (6 bases). V was trimmed by 1 base and J by 0 bases, leaving 19 bases between them. The CDR3 consists of 18 residues. CDR3 sequence reads: CASSLGSVRDSSSYEQYF. DNA for the CDR3: TGTGCCAGCAGTTTAGGGTCAGTTAGGGACTCTTCCTCCTACGAGCAGTACTTC.

The rearrangement uses TRBV5-1 and TRBJ2-1; weak D call: TRBD2 (5 bases). There are 16 residues in the CDR3. The germline V gene has CDR1 SGHRS and CDR2 YFSETQ. V was trimmed by 3 bases and J by 1 base, leaving 14 bases between them. The CDR3 spells CASSYGVGQSYNEQFF. The CDR3 DNA sequence: TGCGCCAGCAGCTACGGGGTAGGTCAGTCCTACAATGAGCAGTTCTTC.

This clonotype appeared a few times. The chain has TRBV4-1 and TRBJ2-5, with D possibly TRBD1 on 7 matching bases. The DNA end is a closer match to TRBJ2-7, so the J assignment may be wrong. CDR1 is MGHRA and CDR2 is YSYEKL in the germline V gene. This CDR3 has 14 residues. CDR3 bases: TGCGCCAGCAGCCTATCAGGGGGGAAGAACGAGCAGTACTTC. It specifies CASSLSGGKNEQYF.

V and J are TRBV6-2 or TRBV6-3 and TRBJ2-6; 8 nucleotides line up with TRBD2. Germline V lookup: CDR1 MNHEY, CDR2 SVGEGT. This CDR3 has 16 amino acids. Trimming removed 7 bases from V and 3 bases from J; junction bases left unmatched: 8. In DNA form, the CDR3 reads TGTGCCAGCAACTCTCCGGGGGGGCGTGGGGCCAACGTCCTGACTTTC. Its protein is CASNSPGGRGANVLTF.

The sample holds a few counts of this clonotype. V gene TRBV28 combines with J gene TRBJ2-3; TRBD1 aligns across 8 bases. The germline V gene encodes CDR1 MDHEN and CDR2 SYDVKM. This CDR3 is built from 15 residues. V trimming: 5 bases; J trimming: 2 bases; junction bases outside the gene matches: 6. DNA for the CDR3: TGTGCCAGCAGTCCCCTCAGGGGGCTCACAGATACGCAGTATTTT. This gives the protein CASSPLRGLTDTQYF.

DNA for the CDR3: TGTGCCAGCAGCCAAGACACCGGTGGCTACACCTTC. It translates to CASSQDTGGYTF. The chain uses TRBV4-2 and TRBJ1-2; D remains ambiguous. The CDR3 sequence is 12 residues long. Trimming pared 0 bases from V and 7 bases from J, leaving 6 bases between. The V gene's germline CDR1 is LGHNA and CDR2 YNFKEQ.

The table lists this clonotype with a count of one. This rearrangement joins TRBV3-1 to TRBJ2-4; D is unresolved. The J call may be incorrect, as the DNA end agrees better with TRBJ2-7. Germline V gene lookup returns CDR1 LGHDT and CDR2 YNNKEL (reference sequence). This CDR3 is 13 amino acids long. The CDR3 loop is CASSQDSTYEQYF. The CDR3, as DNA: TGTGCCAGCAGCCAAGATTCGACCTACGAGCAGTACTTC.

Regarding this clonotype: The junction differs from germline at one of its ends, possibly a read error. The V and J genes are TRBV11-1 and TRBJ2-6; D possibly uses TRBD1 or TRBD2 (6 bases each). The CDR3 loop spans 16 amino acids. Per the germline V gene, CDR1 is SGHAT and CDR2 is FQDESV (reference sequence). The CDR3 sequence is CASSLVSGWGANVPTF. CDR3 bases: TGTGCCAGCAGCTTAGTGTCGGGCTGGGGGGCCAACGTCCCGACTTTC.

This clonotype was found a few times. V is TRBV28 and J is TRBJ2-1; weak D call: TRBD2 (6 bases). Germline assignment: CDR1 MDHEN and CDR2 SYDVKM. This CDR3 comprises 12 residues. With 6 bases removed from V and 8 bases from J, the gap between germline ends came to 11 bases. This CDR3 reads CASRPTSYEQFF. CDR3 nucleotides: TGTGCCAGCAGGCCGACTAGTTATGAGCAGTTCTTC.

This clonotype appeared once. V usage is TRBV6-5 and J usage is TRBJ1-6; tentatively, D is TRBD1 (5 bases). Looked up from germline, CDR1 is MNHEY and CDR2 is SVGAGI. This CDR3 has 14 residues. V shed 8 bases and J shed 2 bases, with 10 bases lying between them. The DNA of the CDR3 is TGTGCCAGCTCGGGGACCACCTATAATTCACCCCTCCACTTT. Translated, it gives CASSGTTYNSPLHF.

The genes are TRBV20-1 and TRBJ2-3; 8 bases are a match to TRBD1. This CDR3 comprises 14 residues. In germline, CDR1 is DFQATT, CDR2 SNEGSKA (reference sequence). J lost 4 bases, V lost 0 bases, and 3 bases had no gene match. For the CDR3, the DNA is TGCAGTGCTAGAGATCGGACAGGGCCAGATACGCAGTATTTT. Protein: CSARDRTGPDTQYF.

This clonotype was observed a handful of times. The chain recombines TRBV12-3 or TRBV12-4 with TRBJ2-3; TRBD1 is a possible D gene (5 bases). The CDR3 extends over 12 amino acids. The V gene lost 5 bases and the J gene lost 7 bases, with 10 bases spanning the gap. The CDR3 bases are TGTGCCAGCAGTACTATGGACAATACGCAGTATTTT. This encodes CASSTMDNTQYF.

The chain links TRBV5-1 to TRBJ2-3; D may be TRBD1 or TRBD2 (5 bases each). Per the germline V gene, CDR1 is SGHRS and CDR2 is YFSETQ. Trimming pared 4 bases from V and 0 bases from J, leaving 12 bases between. CDR3 size: 15 residues. The DNA of the CDR3 is TGCGCCAGCAGCGTCCGGGACGTTAGCACAGATACGCAGTATTTT. As protein: CASSVRDVSTDTQYF.

This clonotype showed up just a few times. This chain uses TRBV21-1 with TRBJ2-4; the D call of TRBD1 is as the table states it, not checked on the DNA. TRBV21-1 is a pseudogene. This CDR3 region has 16 residues. The CDR3 protein is CARIPVDREVFWIQYF. As DNA, the CDR3 is TGTGCCAGAATCCCAGTGGACAGGGAAGTATTTTGGATTCAGTACTTC.